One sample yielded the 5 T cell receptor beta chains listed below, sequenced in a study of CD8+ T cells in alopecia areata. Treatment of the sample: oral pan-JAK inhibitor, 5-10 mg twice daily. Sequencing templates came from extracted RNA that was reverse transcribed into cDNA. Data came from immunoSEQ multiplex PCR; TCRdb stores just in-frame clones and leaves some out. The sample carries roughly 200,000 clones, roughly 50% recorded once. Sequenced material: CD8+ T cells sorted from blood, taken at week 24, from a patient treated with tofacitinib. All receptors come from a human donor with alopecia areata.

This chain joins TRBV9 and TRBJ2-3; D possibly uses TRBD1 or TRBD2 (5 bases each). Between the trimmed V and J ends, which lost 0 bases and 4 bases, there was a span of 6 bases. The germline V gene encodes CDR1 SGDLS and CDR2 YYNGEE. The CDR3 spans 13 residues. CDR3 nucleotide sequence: TGTGCCAGCAGCGTAGCGGGGCCAGATACGCAGTATTTT. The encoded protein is CASSVAGPDTQYF. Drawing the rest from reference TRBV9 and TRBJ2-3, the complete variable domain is DSGVTQTPKHLITATGQRVTLRCSPRSGDLSVYWYQQSLDQGLQFLIQYYNGEERAKGNILERFSAQQFPDLHSELNLSSLELGDSALYFCASSVAGPDTQYFGPGTRLTVL.

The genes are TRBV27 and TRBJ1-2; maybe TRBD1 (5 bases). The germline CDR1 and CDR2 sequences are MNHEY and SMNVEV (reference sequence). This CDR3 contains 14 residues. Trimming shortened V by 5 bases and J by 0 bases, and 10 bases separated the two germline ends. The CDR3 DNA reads TGTGCCAGCAGTCCTCGACAGACTAACTATGGCTACACCTTC. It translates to CASSPRQTNYGYTF.

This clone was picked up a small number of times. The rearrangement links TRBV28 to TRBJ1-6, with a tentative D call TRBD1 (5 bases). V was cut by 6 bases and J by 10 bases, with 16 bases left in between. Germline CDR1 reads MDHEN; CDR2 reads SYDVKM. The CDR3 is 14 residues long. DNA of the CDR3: TGTGCCAGCAGGTGGGGGGGAACGGGGTCACCCCTCCACTTT. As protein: CASRWGGTGSPLHF.

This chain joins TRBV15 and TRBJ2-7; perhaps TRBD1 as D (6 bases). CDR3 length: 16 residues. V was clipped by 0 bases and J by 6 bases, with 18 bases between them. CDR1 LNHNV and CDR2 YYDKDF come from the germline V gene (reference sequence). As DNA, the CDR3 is TGTGCCACCAGCAGAGATATGGGTGCAGGGGTGGGCGAGCAGTACTTC. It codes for CATSRDMGAGVGEQYF.

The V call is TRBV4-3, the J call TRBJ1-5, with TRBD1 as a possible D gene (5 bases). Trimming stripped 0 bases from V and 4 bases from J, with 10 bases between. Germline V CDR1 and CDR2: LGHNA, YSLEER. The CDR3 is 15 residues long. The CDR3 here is CASSQDGHINQPQHF. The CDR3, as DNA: TGCGCCAGCAGCCAAGACGGACATATTAATCAGCCCCAGCATTTT.